The sample holds a few counts of the clone carrying this TCR beta chain. The data are from a study of blood T cell repertoires in COVID-19. In the source study's methods: Estimation of nucleated cell counts was performed using reference gene primer amplification. Sequencing used immunoSEQ multiplex PCR; TCRdb keeps in-frame clones, though not all of them. That table gives V, J and clone size, and the DNA gave D and trimming. In the table there are tens of thousands of clones, 80% to 90% of which are singletons. The V segment lost 6 bases and the J segment 3 bases; nucleotides outside the gene matches: 5. Germline V gene data show CDR1 as SGHDT and CDR2 as YYEEEE. This CDR3 is 15 amino acids long.

This sequence originates from a human donor in a cohort sampled during active COVID-19. The J gene is TRBJ1-4, the V gene TRBV5-6; 10 nucleotides agree with TRBD1. The sample taken for sequencing was peripheral blood. The CDR3: CASTRGTGANEKLFF. The DNA for the CDR3 is TGTGCCAGCACCCGAGGGACAGGGGCTAATGAAAAACTGTTTTTT.